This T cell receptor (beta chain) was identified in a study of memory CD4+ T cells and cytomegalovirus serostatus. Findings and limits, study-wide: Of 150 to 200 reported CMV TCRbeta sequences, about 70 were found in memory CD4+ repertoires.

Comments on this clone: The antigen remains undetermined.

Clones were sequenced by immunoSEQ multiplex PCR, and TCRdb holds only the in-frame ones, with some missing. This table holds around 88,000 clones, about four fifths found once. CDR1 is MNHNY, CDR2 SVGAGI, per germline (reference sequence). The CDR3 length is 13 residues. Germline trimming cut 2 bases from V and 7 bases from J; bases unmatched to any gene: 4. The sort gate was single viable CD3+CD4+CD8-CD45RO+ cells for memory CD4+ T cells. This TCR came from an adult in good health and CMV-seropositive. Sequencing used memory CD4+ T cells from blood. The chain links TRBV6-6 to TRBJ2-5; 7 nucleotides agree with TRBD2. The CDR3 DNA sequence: TGTGCCAGCAGTTACAGCGGGGAGGGGACCCAGTACTTC. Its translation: CASSYSGEGTQYF.